A single T cell receptor (beta chain) is shown here with its context. This sample stems from a study of blood T cell repertoires in COVID-19. At the level of the study: Italy, Spain and the United States were the sources of the convalescent and acute COVID-19 samples. PBMCs, B-cell-depleted T cells, or T cells provided the cDNA or gDNA that made up the material.

The method was immunoSEQ multiplex PCR; TCRdb's version includes in-frame clones alone and lacks a portion of them. The repertoire holds approximately 230,000 clones, with just over 85% as singletons. Germline assignment: CDR1 SNHLY and CDR2 FYNNEI. Trimming stripped 1 base from V and 3 bases from J, with 9 bases between. CDR3 size: 14 residues. For recovered donors of Cohort 3, there were two negative PCRs, clearance, or symptom resolution. This chain uses TRBV2 with TRBJ1-2, with a possible D match to TRBD1 (6 bases). Specimen: PBMCs or T cells enriched from blood (not recorded which). The TCR comes from a man between 18 and 29 years old who had recovered from COVID-19. The chain's CDR3 is CASSEGTGHYGYTF. The CDR3 region has the DNA TGTGCCAGCAGTGAAGGAACAGGGCACTATGGCTACACCTTC.